This TCR beta chain was identified in a study of shared clonotypes between healthy human individuals. Study observations and caveats: Non-shared clonotypes showed lower generation probabilities than clonotypes common to all four donors. Despite large depth, rarefaction showed incomplete sorted-subset sequencing.

Per the germline V gene, CDR1 is MDHEN and CDR2 is SYDVKM. The CDR3 is 15 amino acids. The V end was cut by 5 bases, the J end by 0 bases, with 14 bases between. Once extracted for a subset, genomic DNA was divided evenly among several immunoSEQ plates. Original methodology: Filtering differed since immunoSEQ provided only junctions, with no quality scores. Here immunoSEQ multiplex PCR was the method, and the copy in TCRdb shows in-frame clones only, minus some. V and J calls and clone size are those listed in that table; D and trimming were worked out from the DNA. The data contain approximately 2.5 million clones, around 90% of them seen just once; the ten biggest clones take up over 0.12%. Note on this clone: Its antigen is unknown.

Material: naive CD4+ T cells sorted from blood. Specified subset: CD45RA+ positively selected. The rearrangement links TRBV28 to TRBJ2-7, with unresolved D. This sequence was found in a man aged 18 to 29 in good health. The CDR3 sequence: CASSPARPGSYEQYF. The CDR3 nucleotides read TGTGCCAGCAGTCCAGCTAGGCCAGGCTCCTACGAGCAGTACTTC.